The rows below give T cell receptor beta chains drawn from one sample of a study of blood T cell repertoires in COVID-19. Sequencing used immunoSEQ multiplex PCR; TCRdb keeps in-frame clones, though not all of them. The sample lists around 460,000 clones, about 87% occurring once. The sample consisted of peripheral blood. These TCRs come from a man aged 18 to 30 with COVID-19, enrolled during active disease. Both conserved end residues are part of each CDR3. The listing skips clone size in some rows; elsewhere it reads once, few, many or a size class.

CDR3	size	V
CASSGGGGTGGNQPQHF	NA	TRBV2
CASSLSPSGVSSTDTQYF	NA	TRBV5-1
CASTFDYTGELFF	NA	TRBV12-3/TRBV12-4
CASGQDRHNEQFF	NA	TRBV6-5
CATSRQNYNSPLHF	NA	TRBV15
CASSLGQGEAFF	once	TRBV13
CASSLGQAPTDTQYF	NA	TRBV5-4
CASSSRDSLLGSTEAFF	NA	TRBV7-6
CASSDFGGEPDTQYF	few	TRBV5-1
CASNRGANTGELFF	NA	TRBV19
CASRRPGEAGNTIYF	NA	TRBV6-6
CASSQGRRGPNEKLFF	NA	TRBV3-1/TRBV3-2
CASSEEGTTYEQYF	NA	TRBV2
CASSPLSGQGTGELFF	NA	TRBV18
CASSEGGYTQYF	NA	TRBV2
CASVGYGGVYNEQFF	NA	TRBV7-9
CASRRGPTYNSPLHF	NA	TRBV5-1
CASSLGLNTEAFF	NA	TRBV11-2
CASSLAAVGGYEQYF	once	TRBV5-5
CASSYPGTGNTEAFF	NA	TRBV6-5
CASSLRTSGASTGELFF	NA	TRBV27
CASSYTGTGNTEAFF	once	TRBV6-5
CASNSFNTEAFF	NA	TRBV7-2
CASRPAGVKETQYF	NA	TRBV27
CASSHRVGNQPQHF	NA	TRBV6-2/TRBV6-3
CASSPLTGGTGELFF	few	TRBV11-2